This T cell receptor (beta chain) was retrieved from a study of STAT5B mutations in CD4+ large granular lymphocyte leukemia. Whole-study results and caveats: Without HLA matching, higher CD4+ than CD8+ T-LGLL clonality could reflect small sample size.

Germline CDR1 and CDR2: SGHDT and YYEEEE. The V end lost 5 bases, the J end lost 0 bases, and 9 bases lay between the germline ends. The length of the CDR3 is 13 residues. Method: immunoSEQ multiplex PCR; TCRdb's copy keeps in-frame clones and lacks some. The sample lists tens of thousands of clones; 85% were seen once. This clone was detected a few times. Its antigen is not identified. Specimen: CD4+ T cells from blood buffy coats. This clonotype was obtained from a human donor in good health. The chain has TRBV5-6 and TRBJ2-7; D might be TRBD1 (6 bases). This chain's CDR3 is CASRLDSSYEQYF. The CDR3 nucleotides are TGTGCCAGCAGGCTGGACAGCTCCTACGAGCAGTACTTC. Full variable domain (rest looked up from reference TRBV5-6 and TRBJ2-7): DAGVTQSPTHLIKTRGQQVTLRCSPKSGHDTVSWYQQALGQGPQFIFQYYEEEERQRGNFPDRFSGHQFPNYSSELNVNALLLGDSALYLCASRLDSSYEQYFGPGTRLTVT.